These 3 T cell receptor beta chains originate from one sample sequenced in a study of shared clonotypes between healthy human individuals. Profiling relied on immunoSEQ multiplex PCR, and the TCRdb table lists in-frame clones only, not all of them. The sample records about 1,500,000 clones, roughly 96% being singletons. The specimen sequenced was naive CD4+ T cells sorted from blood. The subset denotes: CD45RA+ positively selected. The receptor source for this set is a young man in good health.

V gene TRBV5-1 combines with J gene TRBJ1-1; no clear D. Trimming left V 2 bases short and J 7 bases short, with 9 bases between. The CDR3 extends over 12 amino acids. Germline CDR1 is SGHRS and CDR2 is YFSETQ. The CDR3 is CASSLNVGEAFF. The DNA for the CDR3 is TGCGCCAGCAGCTTAAATGTCGGTGAAGCTTTCTTT. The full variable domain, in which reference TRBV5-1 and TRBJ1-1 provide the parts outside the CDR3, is KAGVTQTPRYLIKTRGQQVTLSCSPISGHRSVSWYQQTPGQGLQFLFEYFSETQRNKGNFPGRFSGRQFSNSRSEMNVSTLELGDSALYLCASSLNVGEAFFGQGTRLTVV.

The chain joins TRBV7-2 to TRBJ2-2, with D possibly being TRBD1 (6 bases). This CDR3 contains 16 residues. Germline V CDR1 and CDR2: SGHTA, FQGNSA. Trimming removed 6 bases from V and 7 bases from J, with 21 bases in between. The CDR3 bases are TGTGCCAGCAGTCAAAGGGACATTGGTGGGGGCGGGGAGCTGTTTTTT. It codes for CASSQRDIGGGGELFF.

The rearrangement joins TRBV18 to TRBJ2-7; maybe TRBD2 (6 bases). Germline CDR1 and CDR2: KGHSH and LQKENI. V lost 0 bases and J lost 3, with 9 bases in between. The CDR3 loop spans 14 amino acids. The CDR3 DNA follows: TGTGCCAGCTCACCACCTAGCGGCCTCTACGAGCAGTACTTC. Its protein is CASSPPSGLYEQYF. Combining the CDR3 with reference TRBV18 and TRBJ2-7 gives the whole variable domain NAGVMQNPRHLVRRRGQEARLRCSPMKGHSHVYWYRQLPEEGLKFMVYLQKENIIDESGMPKERFSAEFPKEGPSILRIQQVVRGDSAAYFCASSPPSGLYEQYFGPGTRLTVT.